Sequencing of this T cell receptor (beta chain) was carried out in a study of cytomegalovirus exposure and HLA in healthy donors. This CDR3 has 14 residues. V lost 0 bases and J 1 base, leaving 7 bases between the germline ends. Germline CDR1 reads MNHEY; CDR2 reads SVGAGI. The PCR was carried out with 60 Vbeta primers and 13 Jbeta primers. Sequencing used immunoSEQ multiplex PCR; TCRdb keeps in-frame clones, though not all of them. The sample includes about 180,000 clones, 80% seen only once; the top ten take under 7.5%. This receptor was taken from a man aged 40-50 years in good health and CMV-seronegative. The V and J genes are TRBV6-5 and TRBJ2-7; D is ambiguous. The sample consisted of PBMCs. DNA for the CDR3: TGTGCCAGCAGTTACTCGAGACAATCCTACGAGCAGTACTTC. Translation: CASSYSRQSYEQYF.